The 8 T cell receptor beta chains listed next were all sequenced from one sample in a study of blood T cell repertoires in COVID-19 (dated by TCRdb to the early 2020s). Receptors were amplified or captured by the immunoSEQ multiplex PCR assay. In TCRdb, the immuneACCESS table is reduced to in-frame sequences with V and J assigned. These tables do not hold every clone; where another copy was compared, an unresolved V gene accounts for under half, and the others remain unexplained. This sample is represented by about 270,000 clones; more than 75% of them were singletons. Around 9% of the sample lies in the top ten. Specimen: peripheral blood. Every receptor here comes from a man between 35 and 55 years old with active or convalescent COVID-19.

The chain combines TRBV27 with TRBJ1-4; possibly TRBD1 for D (5 bases). The V end lost 5 bases, the J end lost 5 bases, and 9 bases lay between the germline ends. This CDR3 contains 13 residues. The germline CDR1 and CDR2 sequences are MNHEY and SMNVEV (reference sequence). CDR3 in DNA: TGTGCCAGCAGTACGACAGAGAATGAAAAACTGTTTTTT. The encoded protein is CASSTTENEKLFF.

The CDR3 DNA reads TGTGCCACCGAAGCCATACGCGGGGAGCTGTTTTTT. Its protein is CATEAIRGELFF. This chain connects TRBV24-1 to TRBJ2-2; no firm D call. The CDR3 has 12 amino acids. Germline V CDR1 and CDR2: KGHDR, SFDVKD. Trimming left V 9 bases short and J 7 bases short, with 11 bases between.

This chain links TRBV18 with TRBJ1-4, with D possibly TRBD1 on 5 matching bases. The CDR3 has 14 amino acids. Trimming stripped 2 bases from V and 4 bases from J, with 8 bases between. Germline-derived CDR1 and CDR2 are KGHSH and LQKENI. CDR3 region: CASSPNRFNEKLFF. The CDR3, as DNA: TGTGCCAGCTCACCAAACAGGTTTAATGAAAAACTGTTTTTT.

The chain uses TRBV5-1 and TRBJ2-3, with TRBD1 matching 7 bases. Germline trimming cut 4 bases from V and 0 bases from J; bases unmatched to any gene: 5. This CDR3 region has 15 residues. CDR1 is SGHRS, CDR2 YFSETQ, per germline. CDR3 nucleotide sequence: TGCGCCAGCAGCGTCGGGACAGTGAGCACAGATACGCAGTATTTT. This sequence encodes CASSVGTVSTDTQYF.

J is TRBJ2-1 and V is TRBV24-1, with TRBD2 matching 11 bases. V lost 6 bases and J lost 8; bases outside the gene matches: 8. The CDR3 runs 15 residues. The germline V gene has CDR1 KGHDR and CDR2 SFDVKD. DNA for the CDR3: TGTGCCACCAGTTACAGGACTAGCGGGTTAGATGAGCAGTTCTTC. Its protein product is CATSYRTSGLDEQFF.

This clone has just one count. This rearrangement joins TRBV6-5 to TRBJ2-7, with 8 bases lining up with TRBD2. Per the germline V gene, CDR1 is MNHEY and CDR2 is SVGAGI. Trimming cost V 2 bases and J 2 bases; bases outside gene matches: 5. The CDR3 has 15 residues. CDR3 sequence reads: CASSYQAGEAYEQYF. CDR3 nucleotides: TGTGCCAGCAGTTACCAAGCGGGAGAAGCCTACGAGCAGTACTTC.

The chain recombines TRBV19 with TRBJ1-5; D is undetermined. Germline V gives CDR1 LNHDA, CDR2 SQIVND (reference sequence). V shed 10 bases and J shed 1 base, with 17 bases lying between them. The CDR3 extends over 15 amino acids. CDR3 protein: CAIYSGWRSNQPQHF. The CDR3 bases are TGTGCCATCTACTCCGGGTGGAGAAGCAATCAGCCCCAGCATTTT.

This clone was detected only a few times. The gene calls are TRBV7-2 and TRBJ2-7, with D perhaps matching TRBD2 (6 bases). The CDR3 is 15 residues long. The V end lost 1 base, the J end lost 3 bases, and 13 bases lay between the germline ends. Germline V lookup: CDR1 SGHTA, CDR2 FQGNSA. In nucleotides, the CDR3 is TGTGCCAGCAGCTTAGTGGGATGGGGAGGCTACGAGCAGTACTTC. Protein: CASSLVGWGGYEQYF.